Sequencing of this T cell receptor (beta chain) was carried out in a study of T cell responses to AZD1222 COVID-19 vaccine. On the study more broadly: The analysis combined second doses at about 4 or about 12 weeks.

Of note for this clone: The antigen is unknown.

Study-level points and caveats: Seropositive status at baseline applied to only five or six AZD1222 recipients.

The CDR3 has 18 residues. Profiling relied on immunoSEQ multiplex PCR, and the TCRdb table lists in-frame clones only, not all of them. The sample holds 100,000 to 150,000 clones, about nine tenths seen once. The rearrangement joins TRBV12-2 to TRBJ1-1; the table's D call, TRBD1, was not checked against the DNA. TRBV12-2 is flagged as a pseudogene. This receptor was identified in an adult in good health. The input for sequencing was peripheral blood, taken on day 0 of AZD1222 vaccination. CDR3 coding DNA: TGTGCAAGTCGCTTAGTCGGCCACAGGCAAACGGGGAACACTGAAGCTTTCTTT. Translation: CASRLVGHRQTGNTEAFF.